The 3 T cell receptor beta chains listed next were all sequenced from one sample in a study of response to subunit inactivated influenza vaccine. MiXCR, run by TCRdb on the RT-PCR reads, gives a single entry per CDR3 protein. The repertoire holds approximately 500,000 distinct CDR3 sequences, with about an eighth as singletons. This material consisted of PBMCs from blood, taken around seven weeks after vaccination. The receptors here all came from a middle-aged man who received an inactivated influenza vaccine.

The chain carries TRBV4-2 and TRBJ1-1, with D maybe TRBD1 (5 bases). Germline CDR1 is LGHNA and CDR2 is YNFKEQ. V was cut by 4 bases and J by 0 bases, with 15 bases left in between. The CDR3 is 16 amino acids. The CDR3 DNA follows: TGTGCCAGCAGCCGGAAGGCAACAGGTCTGAACACTGAAGCTTTCTTT. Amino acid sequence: CASSRKATGLNTEAFF.

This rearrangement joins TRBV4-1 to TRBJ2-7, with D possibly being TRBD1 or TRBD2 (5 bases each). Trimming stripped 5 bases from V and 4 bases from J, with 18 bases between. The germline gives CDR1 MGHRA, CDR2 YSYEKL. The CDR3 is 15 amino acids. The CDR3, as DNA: TGCGCCAGCAGCGCCCAACTGGGACCGCCGTACGAGCAGTACTTC. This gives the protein CASSAQLGPPYEQYF.

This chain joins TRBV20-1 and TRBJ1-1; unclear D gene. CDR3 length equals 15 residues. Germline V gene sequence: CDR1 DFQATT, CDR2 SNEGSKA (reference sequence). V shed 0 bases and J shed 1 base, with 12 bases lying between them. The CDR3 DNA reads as TGCAGTGCTAGAGATGACATGGGCAGGAACACTGAAGCTTTCTTT. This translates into CSARDDMGRNTEAFF.